Detailed here is one T cell receptor (beta chain). Its antigen remains unidentified. CDR1 MNHEY and CDR2 SMNVEV come from the germline V gene (reference sequence). This CDR3 spans 14 amino acids. V was cut by 0 bases and J by 4 bases, with 7 bases left in between. This specimen belongs to a study of tumor-infiltrating lymphocytes in localized non-small cell lung cancer. Study information: Patients included smokers and never-smokers with various histologies, some sampled after neoadjuvant chemotherapy.

TCRdb's copy holds only in-frame clones and misses some; the assay was immunoSEQ multiplex PCR. The repertoire holds about 8,400 clones, with 77% as singletons. Notes on the study in general: Higher tumor T cell infiltration than in uninvolved lung was supported by TCRbeta sequencing.

The clonotype was recovered from a human donor with non-small cell lung cancer. The sequenced sample was lung tumor tissue. The rearrangement joins TRBV27 to TRBJ2-1; D might be TRBD1 (6 bases). Here the CDR3 reads CASSLSGTYNEQFF. As DNA, the CDR3 is TGTGCCAGCAGTTTATCCGGGACATACAATGAGCAGTTCTTC.